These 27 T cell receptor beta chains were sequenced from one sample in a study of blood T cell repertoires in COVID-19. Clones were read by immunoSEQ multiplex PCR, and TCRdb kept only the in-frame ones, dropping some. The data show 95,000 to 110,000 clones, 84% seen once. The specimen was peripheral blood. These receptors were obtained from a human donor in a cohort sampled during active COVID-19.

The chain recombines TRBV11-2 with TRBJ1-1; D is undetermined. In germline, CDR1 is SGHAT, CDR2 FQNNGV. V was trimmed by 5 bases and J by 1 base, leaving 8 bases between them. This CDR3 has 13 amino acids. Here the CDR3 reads CASSVLGNTEAFF. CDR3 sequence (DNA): TGTGCCAGCAGCGTGCTCGGGAACACTGAAGCTTTCTTT. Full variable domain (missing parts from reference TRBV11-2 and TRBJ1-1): EAGVAQSPRYKIIEKRQSVAFWCNPISGHATLYWYQQILGQGPKLLIQFQNNGVVDDSQLPKDRFSAERLKGVDSTLKIQPAKLEDSAVYLCASSVLGNTEAFFGQGTRLTVV.

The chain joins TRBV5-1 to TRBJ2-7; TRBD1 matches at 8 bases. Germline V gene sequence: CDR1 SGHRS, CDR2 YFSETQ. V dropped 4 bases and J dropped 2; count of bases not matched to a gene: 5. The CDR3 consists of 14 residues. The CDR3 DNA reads TGCGCCAGCAGCCGGGACAGGCCTACCTACGAGCAGTACTTC. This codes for CASSRDRPTYEQYF.

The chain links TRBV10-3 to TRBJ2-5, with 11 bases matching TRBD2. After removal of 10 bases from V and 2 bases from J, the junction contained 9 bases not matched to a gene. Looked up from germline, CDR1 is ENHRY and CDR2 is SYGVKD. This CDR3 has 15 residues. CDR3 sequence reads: CATQKLAGEQETQYF. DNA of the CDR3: TGTGCCACCCAAAAACTAGCGGGAGAACAAGAGACCCAGTACTTC.

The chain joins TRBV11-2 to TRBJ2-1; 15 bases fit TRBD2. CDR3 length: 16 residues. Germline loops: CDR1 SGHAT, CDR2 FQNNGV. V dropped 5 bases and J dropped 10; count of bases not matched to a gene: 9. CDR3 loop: CASSPRTSGGAEEQFF. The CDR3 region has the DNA TGTGCCAGCAGCCCCAGGACTAGCGGGGGGGCGGAGGAGCAGTTCTTC.

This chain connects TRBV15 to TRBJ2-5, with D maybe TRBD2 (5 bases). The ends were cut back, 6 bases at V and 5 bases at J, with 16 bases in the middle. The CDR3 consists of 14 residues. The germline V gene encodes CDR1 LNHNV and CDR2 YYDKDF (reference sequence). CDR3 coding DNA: TGTGCCACCAGGCCCCGGGGAGCCAGGGAGACCCAGTACTTC. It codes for CATRPRGARETQYF. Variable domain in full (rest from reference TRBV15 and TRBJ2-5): DAMVIQNPRYQVTQFGKPVTLSCSQTLNHNVMYWYQQKSSQAPKLLFHYYDKDFNNEADTPDNFQSRRPNTSFCFLDIRSPGLGDTAMYLCATRPRGARETQYFGPGTRLLVL.

The CDR3 loop is CASSKPTGFEQYF. CDR3 bases: TGTGCCAGCAGCAAACCGACAGGGTTTGAGCAGTACTTC. The rearrangement uses TRBV7-2 and TRBJ2-7, with TRBD1 matching 7 bases. This CDR3 is built from 13 residues. The V segment lost 5 bases and the J segment 7 bases; nucleotides outside the gene matches: 8. Germline V gene lookup returns CDR1 SGHTA and CDR2 FQGNSA.

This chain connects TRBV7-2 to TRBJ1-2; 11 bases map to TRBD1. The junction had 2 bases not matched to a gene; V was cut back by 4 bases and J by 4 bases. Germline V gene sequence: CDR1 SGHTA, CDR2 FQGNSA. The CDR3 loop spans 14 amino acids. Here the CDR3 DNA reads TGTGCCAGCAGCTCCGGGACAGGGGGCTATGGCTACACCTTC. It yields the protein CASSSGTGGYGYTF.

CDR3 region: CASSPPGGRGWEGYTF. The CDR3 nucleotides read TGTGCCAGCAGCCCCCCAGGGGGCAGGGGGTGGGAAGGCTACACCTTC. V gene TRBV3-1 (or the pseudogene TRBV3-2) combines with J gene TRBJ1-2; 8 positions match TRBD1. Losses at the gene ends were 4 bases for V and 8 bases for J; bases not matched to a gene: 15. Germline CDR1 LGHDT, CDR2 YNNKEL (reference sequence). This CDR3 spans 16 amino acids.

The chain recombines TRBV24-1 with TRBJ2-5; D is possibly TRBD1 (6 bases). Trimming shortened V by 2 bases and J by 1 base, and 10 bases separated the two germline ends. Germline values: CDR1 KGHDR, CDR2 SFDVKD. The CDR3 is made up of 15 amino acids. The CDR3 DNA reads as TGTGCCACCAGTGATTACCGGGACACCCAAGAGACCCAGTACTTC. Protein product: CATSDYRDTQETQYF.

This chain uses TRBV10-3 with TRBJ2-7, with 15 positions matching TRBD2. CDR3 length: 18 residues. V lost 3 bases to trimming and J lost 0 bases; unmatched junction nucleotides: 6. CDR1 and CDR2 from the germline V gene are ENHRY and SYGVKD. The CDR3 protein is CAISDPGLAGGTSYEQYF. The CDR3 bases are TGTGCCATCAGTGATCCGGGACTAGCGGGGGGAACCTCCTACGAGCAGTACTTC.

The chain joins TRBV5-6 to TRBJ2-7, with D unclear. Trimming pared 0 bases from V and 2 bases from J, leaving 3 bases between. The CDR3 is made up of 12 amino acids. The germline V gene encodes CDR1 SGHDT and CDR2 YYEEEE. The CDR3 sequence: CASSLAAYEQYF. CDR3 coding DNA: TGTGCCAGCAGCTTGGCAGCCTACGAGCAGTACTTC.

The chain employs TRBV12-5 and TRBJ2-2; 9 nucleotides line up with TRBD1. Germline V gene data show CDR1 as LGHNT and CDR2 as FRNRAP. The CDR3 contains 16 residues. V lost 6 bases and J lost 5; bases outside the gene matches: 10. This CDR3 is CASGAQGTGLTGELFF. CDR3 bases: TGTGCTAGTGGGGCCCAGGGGACAGGGTTGACCGGGGAGCTGTTTTTT.

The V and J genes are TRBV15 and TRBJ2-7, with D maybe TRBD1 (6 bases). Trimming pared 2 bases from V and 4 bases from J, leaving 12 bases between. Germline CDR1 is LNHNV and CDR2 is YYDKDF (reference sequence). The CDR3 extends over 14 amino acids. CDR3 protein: CATSRPGTTYEQYF. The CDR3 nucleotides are TGTGCCACCAGCAGACCCGGGACAACTTACGAGCAGTACTTC.

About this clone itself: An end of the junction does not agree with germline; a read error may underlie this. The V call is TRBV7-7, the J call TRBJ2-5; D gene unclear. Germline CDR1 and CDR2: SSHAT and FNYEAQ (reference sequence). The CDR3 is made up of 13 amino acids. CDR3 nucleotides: TGTGCTAGCAGCGCGAAGTACCAAGAGACCCAGTACTTC. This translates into CASSAKYQETQYF.

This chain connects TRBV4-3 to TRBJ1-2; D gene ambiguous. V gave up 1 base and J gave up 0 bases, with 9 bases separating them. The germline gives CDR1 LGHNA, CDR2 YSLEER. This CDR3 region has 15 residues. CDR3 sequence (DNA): TGCGCCAGCAGCCAAGGCCCGGGAGCTAACTATGGCTACACCTTC. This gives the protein CASSQGPGANYGYTF.

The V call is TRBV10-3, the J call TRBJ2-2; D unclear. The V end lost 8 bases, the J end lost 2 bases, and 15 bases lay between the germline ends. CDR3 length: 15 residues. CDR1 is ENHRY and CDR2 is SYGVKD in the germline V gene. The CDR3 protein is CAIEPAGPNTGELFF. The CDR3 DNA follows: TGTGCCATCGAACCCGCAGGTCCTAACACCGGGGAGCTGTTTTTT.

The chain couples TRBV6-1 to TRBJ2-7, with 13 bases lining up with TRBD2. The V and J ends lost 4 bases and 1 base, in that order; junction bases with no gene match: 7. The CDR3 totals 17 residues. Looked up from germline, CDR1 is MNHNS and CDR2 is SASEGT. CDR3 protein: CASSVTSGGAASYEQYF. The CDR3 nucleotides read TGTGCCAGCAGTGTTACTAGCGGGGGGGCGGCTTCCTACGAGCAGTACTTC.

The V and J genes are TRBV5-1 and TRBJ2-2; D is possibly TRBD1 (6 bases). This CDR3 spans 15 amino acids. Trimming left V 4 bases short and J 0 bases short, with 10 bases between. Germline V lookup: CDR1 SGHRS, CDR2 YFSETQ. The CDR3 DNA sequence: TGCGCCAGCAGCCTAAGGACAGCGAACACCGGGGAGCTGTTTTTT. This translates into CASSLRTANTGELFF.

CDR3 sequence (DNA): TGTGCCAGCAGTTGGGCCAGTTACGAGCAGTACTTC. Translation: CASSWASYEQYF. The rearrangement uses TRBV6-5 and TRBJ2-7; D remains unclear. CDR1 is MNHEY, CDR2 SVGAGI, per germline. With 4 bases removed from V and 4 bases from J, the gap between germline ends came to 8 bases. The length of the CDR3 is 12 residues.

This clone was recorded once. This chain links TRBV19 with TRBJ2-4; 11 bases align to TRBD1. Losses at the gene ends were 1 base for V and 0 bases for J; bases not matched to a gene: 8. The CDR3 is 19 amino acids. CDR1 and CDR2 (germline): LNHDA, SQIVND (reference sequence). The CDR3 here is CASSIVGQGGALAKNIQYF. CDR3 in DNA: TGTGCCAGTAGTATAGTGGGACAGGGGGGAGCCCTAGCCAAAAACATTCAGTACTTC.

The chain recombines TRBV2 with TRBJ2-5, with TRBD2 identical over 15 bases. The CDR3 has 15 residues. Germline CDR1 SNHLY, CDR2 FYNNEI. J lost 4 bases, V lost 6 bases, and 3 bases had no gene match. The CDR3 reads CASSAGLAGGETQYF. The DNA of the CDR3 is TGTGCCAGCAGCGCGGGACTAGCGGGAGGAGAGACCCAGTACTTC.

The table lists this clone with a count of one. CDR3 residues: CASRRGGASSNQPQHF. The CDR3 DNA follows: TGTGCCAGTAGACGGGGGGGCGCGTCTAGCAATCAGCCCCAGCATTTT. The rearrangement links TRBV19 to TRBJ1-5; maybe TRBD1 (6 bases). V was cut by 6 bases and J by 0 bases, with 15 bases left in between. Germline-derived CDR1 and CDR2 are LNHDA and SQIVND (reference sequence). This CDR3 spans 16 amino acids.

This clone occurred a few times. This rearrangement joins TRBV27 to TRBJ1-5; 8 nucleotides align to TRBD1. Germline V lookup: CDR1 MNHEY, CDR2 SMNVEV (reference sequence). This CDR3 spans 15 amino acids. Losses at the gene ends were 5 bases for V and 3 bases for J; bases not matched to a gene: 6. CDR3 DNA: TGTGCCAGCAGTCCTCGACAGGGGTCCAATCAGCCCCAGCATTTT. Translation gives CASSPRQGSNQPQHF.

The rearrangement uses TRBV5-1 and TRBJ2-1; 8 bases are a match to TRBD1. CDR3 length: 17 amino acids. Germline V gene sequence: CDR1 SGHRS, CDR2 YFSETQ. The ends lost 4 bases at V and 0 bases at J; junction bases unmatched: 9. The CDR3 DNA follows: TGCGCCAGCAGCCCGAACCCGACAGGGGCCTCCTACAATGAGCAGTTCTTC. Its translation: CASSPNPTGASYNEQFF.

The CDR3 is CAASFRDRVYEQYF. Here the CDR3 DNA reads TGTGCCGCATCCTTCCGGGACAGGGTGTACGAGCAGTACTTC. J is TRBJ2-7 and V is TRBV30, with 9 bases that match TRBD1. This CDR3 spans 14 amino acids. Germline CDR1 and CDR2: GTSNPN and SVGIG (reference sequence). V lost 8 bases and J lost 4; bases outside the gene matches: 12.

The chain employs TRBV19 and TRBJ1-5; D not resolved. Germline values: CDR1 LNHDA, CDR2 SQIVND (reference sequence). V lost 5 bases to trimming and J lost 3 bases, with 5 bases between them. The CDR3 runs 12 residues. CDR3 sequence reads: CASSQINQPQHF. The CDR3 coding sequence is TGTGCCAGTAGTCAGATCAATCAGCCCCAGCATTTT.

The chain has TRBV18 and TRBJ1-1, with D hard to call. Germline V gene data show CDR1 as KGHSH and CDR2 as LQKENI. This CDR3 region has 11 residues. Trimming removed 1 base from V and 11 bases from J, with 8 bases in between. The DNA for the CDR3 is TGTGCCAGCTCACCACGCCCACGGGCTTTCTTT. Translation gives CASSPRPRAFF.